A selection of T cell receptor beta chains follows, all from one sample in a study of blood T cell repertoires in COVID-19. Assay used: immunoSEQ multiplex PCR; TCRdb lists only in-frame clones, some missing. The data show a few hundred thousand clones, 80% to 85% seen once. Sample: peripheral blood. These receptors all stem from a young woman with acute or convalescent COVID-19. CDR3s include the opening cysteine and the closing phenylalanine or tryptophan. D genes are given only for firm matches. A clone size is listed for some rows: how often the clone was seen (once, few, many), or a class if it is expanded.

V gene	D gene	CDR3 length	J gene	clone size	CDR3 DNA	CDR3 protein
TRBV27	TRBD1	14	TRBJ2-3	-	TGTGCCAGCAGGAGACAGGGTAGCACAGATACGCAGTATTTT	CASRRQGSTDTQYF
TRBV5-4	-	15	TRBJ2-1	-	TGTGCCAGCAGCTTCGCACTAGCTGGCTACAATGAGCAGTTCTTC	CASSFALAGYNEQFF
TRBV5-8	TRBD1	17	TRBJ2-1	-	TGTGCCAGCAGCTTGGCCTCAGGGACAGGGGCCTACAATGAGCAGTTCTTC	CASSLASGTGAYNEQFF
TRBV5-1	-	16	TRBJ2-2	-	TGCGCCAGCAGCCCGTGGGTAGCGGATAACACCGGGGAGCTGTTTTTT	CASSPWVADNTGELFF
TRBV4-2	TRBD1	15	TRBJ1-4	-	TGTGCCAGCAGCCAAAGTACAGGGGCTAATGAAAAACTGTTTTTT	CASSQSTGANEKLFF
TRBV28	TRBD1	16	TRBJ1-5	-	TGTGCCAGCAGTCAACATGGACCAGGGGGTAATCAGCCCCAGCATTTT	CASSQHGPGGNQPQHF
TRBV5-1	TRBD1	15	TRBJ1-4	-	TGCGCCAGCAGCGCCGGGACAGGGCCCCAGGAAAAACTGTTTTTT	CASSAGTGPQEKLFF
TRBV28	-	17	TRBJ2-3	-	TGTGCCAGCAGTTTCCTTAAGGTGACTTTTAGCACAGATACGCAGTATTTT	CASSFLKVTFSTDTQYF
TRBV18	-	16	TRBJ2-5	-	TGTGCCAGCTCACCACCGAGAGGAGGGACCGGAGAGACCCAGTACTTC	CASSPPRGGTGETQYF
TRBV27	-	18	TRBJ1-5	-	TGTGCCAGCAGTTCAGGGGCTGGTAACTCCTATAGCAATCAGCCCCAGCATTTT	CASSSGAGNSYSNQPQHF
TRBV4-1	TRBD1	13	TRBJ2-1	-	TGCGCCAGCAGCCAAGGGACAGGCAATGAGCAGTTCTTC	CASSQGTGNEQFF
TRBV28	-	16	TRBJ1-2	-	TGTGCCAGCAGTTTATCCTGGGCAGGACTTAACTATGGCTACACCTTC	CASSLSWAGLNYGYTF
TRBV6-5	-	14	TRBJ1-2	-	TGTGCCAGCAGTCCACAGGGTTGGGGCTATGGCTACACCTTC	CASSPQGWGYGYTF
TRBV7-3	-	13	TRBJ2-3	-	TGTGCCAGCAGCTCCGGAGGCTGGGATACGCAGTATTTT	CASSSGGWDTQYF
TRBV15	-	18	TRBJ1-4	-	TGTGCCACCAGCAGAGTTCCCCCCGGCGGGGGCACTAATGAAAAACTGTTTTTT	CATSRVPPGGGTNEKLFF
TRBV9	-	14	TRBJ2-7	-	-	CASSPTVAGGSEYF
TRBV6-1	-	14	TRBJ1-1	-	TGTGCCAGCAGTGAACTGCGCATGAACACTGAAGCTTTCTTT	CASSELRMNTEAFF
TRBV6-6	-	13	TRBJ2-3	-	TGTGCCAGCAAGTCTAGCGACTCAGATACGCAGTATTTT	CASKSSDSDTQYF
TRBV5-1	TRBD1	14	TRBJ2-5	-	TGCGCCAGCAGCCCCCGTACAGGGGAAGAGACCCAGTACTTC	CASSPRTGEETQYF
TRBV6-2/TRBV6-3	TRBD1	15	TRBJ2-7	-	TGTGCCAGCAGCCCAACCGGACAGGGGGGCGACGAGCAGTACTTC	CASSPTGQGGDEQYF
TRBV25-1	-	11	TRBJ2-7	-	TGTGCCAGCAGTCAGGGCACCGAGCAGTACTTC	CASSQGTEQYF
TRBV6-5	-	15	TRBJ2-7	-	TGTGCCAGCAGTTACTCGACAGGTGGTACCTACGAGCAGTACTTC	CASSYSTGGTYEQYF
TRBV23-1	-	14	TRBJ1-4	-	TGCGCCAGCTCCCACACGGGGATAAATGAAAAACTGTTTTTT	CASSHTGINEKLFF
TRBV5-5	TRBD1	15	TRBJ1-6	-	TGTGCCAGCAGGAACGGGACAGGGGGGCATTCACCCCTCCACTTT	CASRNGTGGHSPLHF
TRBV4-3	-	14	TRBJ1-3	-	TGCGCCAGCAGCCAAGATCTTGTGGGAAACACCATATATTTT	CASSQDLVGNTIYF
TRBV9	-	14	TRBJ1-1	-	TGTGCCAGCAGCCCCCAGTTCCCGAACACTGAAGCTTTCTTT	CASSPQFPNTEAFF
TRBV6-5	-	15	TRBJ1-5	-	TGTGCCAGCAGTTACTCGGTCGAGGGCAATCAGCCCCAGCATTTT	CASSYSVEGNQPQHF
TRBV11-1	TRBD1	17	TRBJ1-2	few	TGTGCCAGCAGCTTAGCGTTTCTTGACAGGGCGGACTATGGCTACACCTTC	CASSLAFLDRADYGYTF
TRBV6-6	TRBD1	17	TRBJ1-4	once	TGTGCCAGCAGTCCCCGGGACAGGGGACGCGACAATGAAAAACTGTTTTTT	CASSPRDRGRDNEKLFF
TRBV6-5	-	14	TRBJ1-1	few	TGTGCCAGCAGTTACTACGGGGGGGTCACTGAAGCTTTCTTT	CASSYYGGVTEAFF
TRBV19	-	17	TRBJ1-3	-	TGTGCCAGTAGTATTCGCCTAAATTCCTACTCTGGAAACACCATATATTTT	CASSIRLNSYSGNTIYF